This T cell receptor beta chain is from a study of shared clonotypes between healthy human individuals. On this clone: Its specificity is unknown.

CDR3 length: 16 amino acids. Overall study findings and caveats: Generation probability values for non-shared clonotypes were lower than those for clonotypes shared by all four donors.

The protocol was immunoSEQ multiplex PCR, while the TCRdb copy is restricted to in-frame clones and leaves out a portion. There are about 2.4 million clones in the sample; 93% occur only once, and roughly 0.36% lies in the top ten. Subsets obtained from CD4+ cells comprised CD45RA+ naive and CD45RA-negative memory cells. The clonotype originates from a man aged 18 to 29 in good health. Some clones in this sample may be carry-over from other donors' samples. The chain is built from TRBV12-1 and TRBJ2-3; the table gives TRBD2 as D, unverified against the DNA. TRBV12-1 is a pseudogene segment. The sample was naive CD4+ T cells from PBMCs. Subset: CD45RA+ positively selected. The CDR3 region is CASSHFPRLGTDTQYF. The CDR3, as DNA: TGTGCCAGCAGCCATTTCCCCCGACTGGGCACAGATACGCAGTATTTT.